This T cell receptor (beta chain) was identified during a study of monozygotic twins with inflammatory bowel disease. Comment on this clonotype: Its target is not known.

Study-wide results and caveats: The inverse Simpson measure of TCRbeta diversity was lower in IBD patients than in healthy co-twins.

It was from whole blood, with no T cell sorting, that total RNA was isolated. The length of the CDR3 is 16 residues. Addition of UMIs with a 6-nucleotide sample barcode was achieved by template switching. TCRalpha and TCRbeta cDNA underwent two nested PCRs of around 15 and 9 cycles. TCRdb re-called the 5' RACE reads and gives one entry per CDR3 protein, without DNA. Its table records approximately 300,000 distinct CDR3 sequences. This clonotype was sampled from a human donor with ulcerative colitis or Crohn's disease, or a healthy co-twin of an affected twin (not recorded which). Source material: blood. This chain uses TRBV12-3 or TRBV12-4 with TRBJ2-7; TCRdb designates TRBD1, a call that cannot be tested without DNA. This CDR3 reads CASSLRGLGGGNEQYF.